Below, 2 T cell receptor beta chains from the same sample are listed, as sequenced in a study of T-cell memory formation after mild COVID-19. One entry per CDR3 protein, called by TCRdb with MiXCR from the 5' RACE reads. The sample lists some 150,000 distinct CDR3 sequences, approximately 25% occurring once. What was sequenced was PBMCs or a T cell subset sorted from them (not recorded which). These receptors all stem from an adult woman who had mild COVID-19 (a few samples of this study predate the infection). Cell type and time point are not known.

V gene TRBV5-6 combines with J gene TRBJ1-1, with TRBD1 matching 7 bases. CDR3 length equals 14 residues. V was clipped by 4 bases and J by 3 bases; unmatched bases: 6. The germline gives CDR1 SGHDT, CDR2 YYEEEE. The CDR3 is CASSVRGQHTEAFF. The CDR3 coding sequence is TGTGCCAGCAGCGTCAGGGGACAGCACACTGAAGCTTTCTTT. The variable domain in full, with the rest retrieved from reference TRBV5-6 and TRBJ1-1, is DAGVTQSPTHLIKTRGQQVTLRCSPKSGHDTVSWYQQALGQGPQFIFQYYEEEERQRGNFPDRFSGHQFPNYSSELNVNALLLGDSALYLCASSVRGQHTEAFFGQGTRLTVV.

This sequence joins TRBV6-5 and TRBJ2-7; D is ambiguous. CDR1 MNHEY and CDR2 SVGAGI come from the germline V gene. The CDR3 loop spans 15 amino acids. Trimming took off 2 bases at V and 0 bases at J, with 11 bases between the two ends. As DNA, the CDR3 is TGTGCCAGCAGTTACAGCTCAGCGAACTCCTACGAGCAGTACTTC. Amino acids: CASSYSSANSYEQYF.